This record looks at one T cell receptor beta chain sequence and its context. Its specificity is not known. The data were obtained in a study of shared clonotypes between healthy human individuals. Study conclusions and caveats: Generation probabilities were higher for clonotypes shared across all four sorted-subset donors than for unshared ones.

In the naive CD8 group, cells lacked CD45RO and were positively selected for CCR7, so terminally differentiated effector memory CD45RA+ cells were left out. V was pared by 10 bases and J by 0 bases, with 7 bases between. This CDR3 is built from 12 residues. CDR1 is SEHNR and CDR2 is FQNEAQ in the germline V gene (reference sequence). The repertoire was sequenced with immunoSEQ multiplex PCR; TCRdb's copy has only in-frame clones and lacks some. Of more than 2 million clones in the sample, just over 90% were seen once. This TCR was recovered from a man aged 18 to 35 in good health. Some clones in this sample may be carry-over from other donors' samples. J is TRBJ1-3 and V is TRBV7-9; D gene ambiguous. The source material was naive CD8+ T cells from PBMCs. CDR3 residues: CATNLSGNTIYF. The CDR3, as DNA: TGTGCCACAAACCTCTCTGGAAACACCATATATTTT.